The sequence of this T cell receptor (beta chain) was determined in a study of lymphopenia after photon versus proton radiotherapy. The protocol was immunoSEQ multiplex PCR, while the TCRdb copy is restricted to in-frame clones and leaves out a portion. The table includes roughly 61,000 clones, around 90% detected once. This clone was counted a few times. The CDR3 is 14 amino acids. The V end lost 5 bases, the J end lost 7 bases, and 18 bases lay between the germline ends. The V gene's germline CDR1 is SNHLY and CDR2 FYNNEI. The clonotype was recovered from an older man with esophageal cancer. This chain joins TRBV2 and TRBJ2-7; D not resolved. The specimen was peripheral blood, collected from a patient treated with proton-based radiotherapy. CDR3 DNA: TGTGCCAGCAGTTTTCAACCGACCCGCCGGGAGCAGTACTTC. Translated, it gives CASSFQPTRREQYF.